The 30 T cell receptor beta chains reported below all come from one sample, sequenced in a study of T cells in Graves' hyperthyroidism and ophthalmopathy. The TCR beta CDR3 regions underwent amplification using RNA transcripts as the source. First-round RT-PCR with HTBI primers amplified the TCR CDR3 region. TCRdb re-called the multiplex PCR reads with MiXCR, one entry per CDR3 protein. The table has 700,000 to 950,000 distinct CDR3 sequences, around a third seen once. The sample was blood. The receptors originated from a woman aged 40 to 55 with Graves' hyperthyroidism.

The chain joins TRBV5-4 to TRBJ2-5; TRBD1 is a possible D gene (5 bases). The CDR3 totals 12 residues. The germline V and J ends were trimmed by 7 bases and 3 bases, with 10 bases remaining between them. Germline V CDR1 and CDR2: SGHNT, YYREEE (reference sequence). The CDR3: CASGQGEETQYF. In DNA, the CDR3 is TGTGCCAGCGGGCAGGGCGAAGAGACCCAGTACTTC.

This clonotype appeared many times. The chain recombines TRBV9 with TRBJ2-7; D might be TRBD2 (5 bases). Trimming shortened V by 2 bases and J by 5 bases, and 11 bases separated the two germline ends. Germline CDR1 and CDR2: SGDLS and YYNGEE. CDR3 size: 13 residues. In nucleotides, the CDR3 is TGTGCCAGCAGCGTGACCGACGGGAACGAGCAGTACTTC. It specifies CASSVTDGNEQYF.

V and J are TRBV20-1 and TRBJ2-3, with D perhaps being TRBD1 or TRBD2 (6 bases each). V lost 6 bases and J 10 bases, leaving 17 bases between the germline ends. Germline V gene sequence: CDR1 DFQATT, CDR2 SNEGSKA (reference sequence). The CDR3 is 12 amino acids. The CDR3: CSAASEGEAQYF. The CDR3 DNA reads as TGCAGTGCAGCATCAGAGGGGGAGGCGCAGTATTTT.

The chain is built from TRBV29-1 and TRBJ2-7; 10 bases match TRBD1. CDR1 is SQVTM and CDR2 is ANQGSEA in the germline V gene. This CDR3 has 16 amino acids. Unmatched junction bases numbered 16, after V lost 6 bases and J lost 5 bases. CDR3 DNA: TGCAGCGTCTCCCGCGACAGGGGGCGGGAGTCTGACGAGCAGTACTTC. It translates to CSVSRDRGRESDEQYF.

V usage is TRBV6-5 and J usage is TRBJ1-6; 8 bases are a match to TRBD1. CDR1 is MNHEY and CDR2 is SVGAGI in the germline V gene. The CDR3 sequence is 16 residues long. The junction had 8 bases not matched to a gene; V was cut back by 5 bases and J by 5 bases. CDR3 residues: CASSRGQGRNNSPLHF. The CDR3 DNA reads TGTGCCAGCAGTCGCGGACAGGGCCGGAATAATTCACCCCTCCACTTT.

The chain is built from TRBV12-3 or TRBV12-4 and TRBJ2-7; no reliable D call. Trimming shortened V by 6 bases and J by 6 bases, and 9 bases separated the two germline ends. CDR3 length: 11 amino acids. This chain's CDR3 is CASSPRSEQYF. The CDR3 DNA reads as TGTGCCAGCAGCCCACGTTCCGAGCAGTACTTC.

This chain connects TRBV6-5 to TRBJ2-2; D gene ambiguous. This CDR3 has 14 amino acids. Germline loops: CDR1 MNHEY, CDR2 SVGAGI. The V end lost 5 bases, the J end lost 6 bases, and 13 bases lay between the germline ends. CDR3 sequence: CASSGYSPPGELFF. The CDR3 coding sequence is TGTGCCAGCAGTGGGTACAGTCCACCCGGGGAGCTGTTTTTT.

CDR3 nucleotides: TGTGCCAGCAGCCCAGGGACAGCCTTCAATCAGCCCCAGCATTTT. Its protein product is CASSPGTAFNQPQHF. V gene TRBV28 combines with J gene TRBJ1-5; 7 bases are a match to TRBD1. The junction had 8 bases not matched to a gene; V was cut back by 6 bases and J by 3 bases. The CDR3 loop spans 15 amino acids. Germline CDR1 and CDR2: MDHEN and SYDVKM.

Ten or more counts support this clonotype. The gene calls are TRBV25-1 and TRBJ1-1; no firm D call. Germline V CDR1 and CDR2: MGHDK, SYGVNS. V was clipped by 3 bases and J by 9 bases, with 11 bases between them. This CDR3 has 12 residues. The CDR3 DNA is TGTGCCAGCAGTGATTGGATTGAGAAAGCTTTCTTT. This gives the protein CASSDWIEKAFF.

This clonotype was counted a few times. V usage is TRBV5-4 and J usage is TRBJ2-2, with 11 bases matching TRBD2. Unmatched junction bases numbered 5, after V lost 4 bases and J lost 6 bases. Looked up from germline, CDR1 is SGHNT and CDR2 is YYREEE (reference sequence). CDR3 length: 15 residues. For the CDR3, the DNA is TGTGCCAGCAGCCTTAGCGGGGGGGGCGCCGGGGAGCTGTTTTTT. This encodes CASSLSGGGAGELFF.

This clonotype occurred many times. The J gene is TRBJ1-2, the V gene TRBV10-3; D is unclear. The CDR3 is 12 amino acids. V was shortened by 2 bases and J by 6 bases, with 7 bases between the two germline ends. Germline assignment: CDR1 ENHRY and CDR2 SYGVKD. CDR3 amino acids: CAISERENGYTF. In nucleotides, the CDR3 is TGTGCCATCAGTGAGAGGGAGAATGGCTACACCTTC.

The V call is TRBV6-5, the J call TRBJ2-5; D is perhaps TRBD1 or TRBD2 (5 bases each). Trimming pared 5 bases from V and 1 base from J, leaving 14 bases between. The CDR3 is 15 amino acids. Germline CDR1 MNHEY, CDR2 SVGAGI. The CDR3 DNA reads as TGTGCCAGCAGTCCCTGGGGGAGTCTCCAAGAGACCCAGTACTTC. It specifies CASSPWGSLQETQYF.

The chain combines TRBV11-2 with TRBJ2-5; 7 bases align to TRBD1. The germline gives CDR1 SGHAT, CDR2 FQNNGV. The CDR3 covers 16 residues. V was pared by 5 bases and J by 4 bases, with 13 bases of the junction left unmatched. CDR3 protein: CASSLTRQGLGETQYF. The CDR3, as DNA: TGTGCCAGCAGCCTAACGAGACAGGGCTTGGGAGAGACCCAGTACTTC.

In this sample, this clonotype turned up many times. The V call is TRBV11-2, the J call TRBJ1-2; a weak D match, TRBD1 (5 bases). Germline values: CDR1 SGHAT, CDR2 FQNNGV. Trimming removed 1 base from V and 5 bases from J, with 11 bases in between. The CDR3 contains 14 residues. The CDR3 coding sequence is TGTGCCAGCAGCTTAGGGGGGGAGGCGTATGGCTACACCTTC. It translates to CASSLGGEAYGYTF.

About this clonotype itself: One end of the junction fails to match germline, which may point to a read error. This chain joins TRBV7-2 and TRBJ2-7, with TRBD1 matching over 8 bases. Per the germline V gene, CDR1 is SGHTA and CDR2 is FQGNSA. The CDR3 extends over 18 amino acids. The CDR3 DNA follows: TGTGCCAGCAGCCCAATGAATCTCCGGACAGGGAACTCCTACGAGCGGTACTTC. Translated: CASSPMNLRTGNSYERYF.

The chain uses TRBV10-3 and TRBJ2-7, with TRBD2 as a possible D gene (5 bases). The V and J ends lost 3 bases and 2 bases respectively, with 11 bases between them. The germline CDR1 and CDR2 sequences are ENHRY and SYGVKD. There are 14 residues in the CDR3. CDR3 nucleotide sequence: TGTGCCATCAGTGAAGGACTTGGGCCCTACGAGCAGTACTTC. Its translation: CAISEGLGPYEQYF.

V usage is TRBV27 and J usage is TRBJ1-1, with no clear D. Between the trimmed V and J ends, which lost 3 bases and 1 base, there was a span of 9 bases. The CDR3 has 14 amino acids. CDR1 MNHEY and CDR2 SMNVEV come from the germline V gene (reference sequence). CDR3 residues: CASSFEGQNTEAFF. The CDR3, as DNA: TGTGCCAGCAGTTTTGAAGGGCAGAACACTGAAGCTTTCTTT.

The table lists this clonotype with a count of one. The chain uses TRBV25-1 and TRBJ2-7; the match to TRBD2 covers 14 bases. With V trimmed by 9 bases and J by 0 bases, 13 bases remained unmatched. CDR3 size: 18 residues. The germline gives CDR1 MGHDK, CDR2 SYGVNS. This chain's CDR3 is CASSPGTGTSGSSYEQYF. For the CDR3, the DNA is TGTGCCAGTAGTCCCGGGACAGGGACTAGCGGGAGCTCCTACGAGCAGTACTTC.

The chain uses TRBV25-1 and TRBJ1-1; the match to TRBD1 covers 8 bases. CDR3 size: 17 residues. Per the germline V gene, CDR1 is MGHDK and CDR2 is SYGVNS. With V trimmed by 6 bases and J by 0 bases, 12 bases remained unmatched. The CDR3 spells CASSQERGDRMNTEAFF. The CDR3, as DNA: TGTGCCAGCAGCCAAGAGAGGGGGGACAGGATGAACACTGAAGCTTTCTTT.

This clonotype was found a few times. The junction departs from the called germline gene at one end, perhaps through a read error. Here the CDR3 DNA reads TGCAGCGTTCAAGAAGAGTCTGGAAACACCATATATTTT. Protein sequence: CSVQEESGNTIYF. This rearrangement joins TRBV29-1 to TRBJ1-3; D gene unclear. Germline CDR1 and CDR2: SQVTM and ANQGSEA. CDR3 length equals 13 residues.

In its sample, this clonotype was seen many times. V and J are TRBV6-2 or TRBV6-3 and TRBJ1-1; D is unclear. The V gene lost 6 bases and the J gene lost 8 bases, with 10 bases spanning the gap. The CDR3 loop spans 11 amino acids. Germline-derived CDR1 and CDR2 are MNHEY and SVGEGT. The CDR3 sequence is CASSQSREAFF. DNA for the CDR3: TGTGCCAGCAGCCAAAGTCGAGAAGCTTTCTTT.

Note on this clonotype: A much larger clonotype is one base distant, so this may be a read error. The chain has TRBV20-1 and TRBJ2-7; 7 bases align to TRBD1. The CDR3 totals 12 residues. CDR1 and CDR2 (germline): DFQATT, SNEGSKA (reference sequence). With 3 bases clipped from V and 4 bases from J, the junction kept 3 bases outside the gene matches. The CDR3: CSARDRLYEQYF. The CDR3 nucleotides are TGCAGTGCTAGGGACAGGTTGTACGAGCAGTACTTC.

About this clonotype: This could be a read error, since a much larger clone is one nucleotide away. The rearrangement links TRBV29-1 to TRBJ2-5, with D maybe TRBD1 (7 bases). Deletions cut 6 bases from V and 0 bases from J, with 17 bases between. This CDR3 is built from 15 residues. Germline V gene sequence: CDR1 SQVTM, CDR2 ANQGSEA. The CDR3 here is CSVQGGGGNQETQYF. The CDR3 coding sequence is TGCAGCGTCCAAGGGGGCGGAGGGAACCAAGAGACCCAGTACTTC.

The chain has TRBV7-9 and TRBJ1-1; a possible D gene is TRBD1 (5 bases). This CDR3 has 13 amino acids. Trimming left V 7 bases short and J 3 bases short, with 12 bases between. Germline-derived CDR1 and CDR2 are SEHNR and FQNEAQ (reference sequence). The CDR3 is CASNRPGDTEAFF. CDR3 sequence (DNA): TGTGCCAGCAACCGACCGGGGGACACTGAAGCTTTCTTT.

The CDR3 spells CATSDPTATNTEAFF. The CDR3 region has the DNA TGTGCCACCAGTGACCCGACAGCCACGAACACTGAAGCTTTCTTT. V gene TRBV24-1 combines with J gene TRBJ1-1; D perhaps matches TRBD1 (5 bases). The V and J ends lost 4 bases and 1 base respectively, with 12 bases between them. The CDR3 length is 15 residues. Per the germline V gene, CDR1 is KGHDR and CDR2 is SFDVKD.

This clonotype has more than one count but fewer than ten. The chain links TRBV7-2 to TRBJ1-3; 7 nucleotides align to TRBD1. CDR1 SGHTA and CDR2 FQGNSA come from the germline V gene. The CDR3 runs to 16 residues. V shed 5 bases, J shed 0 bases, and the junction held 7 bases outside the gene matches. CDR3 region: CASSAGQLGSGNTIYF. CDR3 nucleotides: TGTGCCAGCAGCGCGGGACAGCTTGGCTCTGGAAACACCATATATTTT.

This clonotype was seen ten or more times. The chain recombines TRBV12-3 or TRBV12-4 with TRBJ1-2; D gene ambiguous. Trimming shortened V by 0 bases and J by 5 bases, and 4 bases separated the two germline ends. The CDR3 has 12 residues. The CDR3 is CASSLAVYGYTF. In nucleotides, the CDR3 is TGTGCCAGCAGTTTAGCGGTTTATGGCTACACCTTC.

This clonotype was detected many times. The gene calls are TRBV10-2 and TRBJ1-3; D is undetermined. CDR3 length equals 13 residues. Germline values: CDR1 WSHSY, CDR2 SAAADI. V gave up 9 bases and J gave up 4 bases, with 13 bases separating them. The CDR3 nucleotides read TGCGCCAGTTCCTCGGAGTTGGGAAACACCATATATTTT. Its translation is CASSSELGNTIYF.

This clonotype was observed at least ten times. The chain joins TRBV5-1 to TRBJ2-7, with TRBD1 identical over 9 bases. Germline CDR1 and CDR2: SGHRS and YFSETQ. After removal of 4 bases from V and 3 bases from J, the junction contained 5 bases not matched to a gene. This CDR3 has 14 amino acids. In DNA form, the CDR3 reads TGCGCCAGCAGCGTGACAGGGGGTTACTACGAGCAGTACTTC. Translated, it gives CASSVTGGYYEQYF.

This clonotype was observed a few times. The chain has TRBV19 and TRBJ1-1, with D uncertain. Germline V gene lookup returns CDR1 LNHDA and CDR2 SQIVND (reference sequence). The CDR3 covers 12 residues. In DNA form, the CDR3 reads TGTGCTAGAGCCGACGGAAACACTGAAGCTTTCTTT. Encoded protein: CARADGNTEAFF. Variable domain in full (rest from reference TRBV19 and TRBJ1-1): DGGITQSPKYLFRKEGQNVTLSCEQNLNHDAMYWYRQDPGQGLRLIYYSQIVNDFQKGDIAEGYSVSREKKESFPLTVTSAQKNPTAFYLCARADGNTEAFFGQGTRLTVV.